The 10 T cell receptor beta chains presented below share a single source sample, sequenced in a study of graft-versus-host responses after intestinal transplantation (dated by TCRdb to the early 2020s). Library generation was performed with the immunoSEQ multiplex PCR assay. TCRdb's version of the immuneACCESS table is confined to in-frame rearrangements and falls short of the full clone set. An unresolved V gene accounts for under half of the shortfall where checked; the remainder is of unknown origin. The sample table contains tens of thousands of clones; only one count was recorded for roughly 95% of them. The ten largest account for 1.6% of the sample. The specimen was PBMCs, collected around 330 days after intestinal transplant. Every receptor here comes from a human patient who received an intestinal transplant, so some T cells may come from the graft donor.

The rearrangement uses TRBV6-5 and TRBJ1-2, with D hard to call. Germline V gene data show CDR1 as MNHEY and CDR2 as SVGAGI. CDR3 length: 12 residues. V lost 7 bases and J lost 8, with 14 bases in between. The CDR3 loop reads CASTYGGEGYTF. CDR3 in DNA: TGTGCCAGCACATACGGCGGGGAGGGCTACACCTTC.

This chain uses TRBV6-1 with TRBJ1-4; 7 nucleotides align to TRBD1. CDR1 MNHNS and CDR2 SASEGT come from the germline V gene. V gave up 5 bases and J gave up 7 bases; unmatched junction bases: 7. The length of the CDR3 is 14 residues. This CDR3 reads CASSKQGRGEKLFF. The CDR3, as DNA: TGTGCCAGCAGTAAACAGGGGAGGGGTGAAAAACTGTTTTTT.

The chain links TRBV5-1 to TRBJ2-6; no reliable D call. The CDR3 extends over 17 amino acids. Germline V gene lookup returns CDR1 SGHRS and CDR2 YFSETQ. The V end was cut by 0 bases, the J end by 0 bases, with 10 bases between. The CDR3 DNA sequence: TGCGCCAGCAGCTTGGCCTCGACGGTCTCTGGGGCCAACGTCCTGACTTTC. Translating gives CASSLASTVSGANVLTF.

On this clone: The junction and the germline gene differ at one end; a read error may be behind it. The chain uses TRBV5-1 and TRBJ2-1; 7 nucleotides match TRBD2. Germline values: CDR1 SGHRS, CDR2 YFSETQ. This CDR3 contains 18 residues. DNA of the CDR3: TGCGCCAGCAGCTTGGCGGACTTAGGTAGCGGGTGTGGGGATGAACAGTTCTTC. It yields the protein CASSLADLGSGCGDEQFF.

The chain carries TRBV4-1 and TRBJ2-7; 8 nucleotides line up with TRBD2. From germline, CDR1 is MGHRA and CDR2 YSYEKL. The length of the CDR3 is 17 residues. Trimming removed 2 bases from V and 5 bases from J; junction bases left unmatched: 14. The CDR3 sequence: CASSQSLNGGADDEQYF. In DNA form, the CDR3 reads TGCGCCAGCAGCCAAAGTCTAAACGGGGGGGCCGACGACGAGCAGTACTTC.

The chain employs TRBV7-3 and TRBJ2-7; 7 bases match TRBD1. Germline V lookup: CDR1 SGHTA, CDR2 FQGTGA. CDR3 length equals 15 residues. J gave up 2 bases and V 5 bases, and 9 bases lay outside the gene matches. This chain's CDR3 is CASSPTTGTPYEQYF. The DNA for the CDR3 is TGTGCCAGCAGCCCAACGACAGGGACCCCCTACGAGCAGTACTTC. Full variable domain (remainder filled in from reference TRBV7-3 and TRBJ2-7): GAGVSQTPSNKVTEKGKYVELRCDPISGHTALYWYRQSLGQGPEFLIYFQGTGAADDSGLPNDRFFAVRPEGSVSTLKIQRTERGDSAVYLCASSPTTGTPYEQYFGPGTRLTVT.

The chain uses TRBV10-3 and TRBJ1-1, with a tentative D call TRBD1 (5 bases). V dropped 3 bases and J dropped 1 base, with 9 bases sitting between them. The CDR3 covers 14 residues. Germline CDR1 is ENHRY and CDR2 is SYGVKD. For the CDR3, the DNA is TGTGCCATCAGTGATCCCGACAGGAACACTGAAGCTTTCTTT. Translated, it gives CAISDPDRNTEAFF.

The chain links TRBV6-5 to TRBJ1-1, with D uncertain. Trimming stripped 2 bases from V and 7 bases from J, with 11 bases between. Germline V gene lookup returns CDR1 MNHEY and CDR2 SVGAGI. The CDR3 sequence is 13 residues long. Written as DNA, the CDR3 is TGTGCCAGCAGTTACAGGGAATCGGGTGAAGCTTTCTTT. It specifies CASSYRESGEAFF.

The chain joins TRBV4-1 to TRBJ1-1; maybe TRBD1 (5 bases). The CDR3 length is 16 residues. CDR1 is MGHRA and CDR2 is YSYEKL in the germline V gene. Trimming removed 3 bases from V and 4 bases from J, with 18 bases in between. The CDR3, as DNA: TGCGCCAGCAGCCATTCCTTTCCGGGGACCCCCACTGAAGCTTTCTTT. The encoded protein is CASSHSFPGTPTEAFF.

This chain joins TRBV5-6 and TRBJ1-1; D unclear. The CDR3 spans 14 residues. CDR1 is SGHDT and CDR2 is YYEEEE in the germline V gene. The ends were cut back, 4 bases at V and 1 base at J, with 11 bases in the middle. In nucleotides, the CDR3 is TGTGCCAGCAGCGAGGACTGGGGGAACACTGAAGCTTTCTTT. Its protein is CASSEDWGNTEAFF.